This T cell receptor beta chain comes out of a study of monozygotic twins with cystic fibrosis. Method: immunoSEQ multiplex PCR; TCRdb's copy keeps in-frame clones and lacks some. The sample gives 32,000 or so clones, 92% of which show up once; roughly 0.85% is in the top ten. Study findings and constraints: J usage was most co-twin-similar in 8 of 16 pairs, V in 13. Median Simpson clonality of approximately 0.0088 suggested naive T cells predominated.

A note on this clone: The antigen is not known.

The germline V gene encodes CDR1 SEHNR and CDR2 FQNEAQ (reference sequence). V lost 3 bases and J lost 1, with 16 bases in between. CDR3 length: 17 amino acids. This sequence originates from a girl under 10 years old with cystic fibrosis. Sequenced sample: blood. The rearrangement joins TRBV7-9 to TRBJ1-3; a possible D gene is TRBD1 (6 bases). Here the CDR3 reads CASSFSRGAGSGNTIYF. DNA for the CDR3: TGTGCCAGCAGCTTTTCTCGGGGGGCCGGTTCTGGAAACACCATATATTTT. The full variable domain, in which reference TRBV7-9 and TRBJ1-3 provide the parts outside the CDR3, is DTGVSQNPRHKITKRGQNVTFRCDPISEHNRLYWYRQTLGQGPEFLTYFQNEAQLEKSRLLSDRFSAERPKGSFSTLEIQRTEQGDSAMYLCASSFSRGAGSGNTIYFGEGSWLTVV.